Listed here are 18 T cell receptor beta chains from one sample, sequenced in a study of blood T cell repertoires in COVID-19. Sequencing was performed with immunoSEQ multiplex PCR; in TCRdb, only in-frame clones are kept and a portion is missing. The table shows under 250,000 clones, with roughly 89% occurring only once. Sequenced material: peripheral blood. These receptors were taken from a man in his fifties or sixties who had recovered from COVID-19.

The chain uses TRBV7-2 and TRBJ1-5; D remains unclear. The germline V and J ends were trimmed by 5 bases and 2 bases, with 7 bases remaining between them. Per germline, CDR1 SGHTA and CDR2 FQGNSA. There are 13 residues in the CDR3. The CDR3 here is CASSLRGNQPQHF. The DNA of the CDR3 is TGTGCCAGCAGCCTGCGGGGCAATCAGCCCCAGCATTTT. Supplemented by reference TRBV7-2 and TRBJ1-5, the full variable domain reads GAGVSQSPSNKVTEKGKDVELRCDPISGHTALYWYRQSLGQGLEFLIYFQGNSAPDKSGLPSDRFSAERTGGSVSTLTIQRTQQEDSAVYLCASSLRGNQPQHFGDGTRLSIL.

This chain uses TRBV19 with TRBJ1-2; D possibly corresponds to TRBD1 (5 bases). Trimming pared 8 bases from V and 8 bases from J, leaving 24 bases between. The CDR3 runs 15 residues. Germline CDR1 reads LNHDA; CDR2 reads SQIVND (reference sequence). The CDR3 DNA is TGTGCCAGTGGCGACTCACAGGCGCCCGGGAGGGGCTACACCTTC. It translates to CASGDSQAPGRGYTF. The complete variable domain, with remaining parts taken from reference TRBV19 and TRBJ1-2, reads DGGITQSPKYLFRKEGQNVTLSCEQNLNHDAMYWYRQDPGQGLRLIYYSQIVNDFQKGDIAEGYSVSREKKESFPLTVTSAQKNPTAFYLCASGDSQAPGRGYTFGSGTRLTVV.

The rearrangement uses TRBV4-2 and TRBJ2-3; 13 bases fit TRBD2. Unmatched junction bases numbered 10, after V lost 3 bases and J lost 4 bases. CDR3 length equals 18 residues. CDR1 and CDR2 from the germline V gene are LGHNA and YNFKEQ. The CDR3 is CASSQSQGLAGLADTQYF. CDR3 coding DNA: TGTGCCAGCAGCCAGTCTCAGGGACTAGCGGGATTAGCAGATACGCAGTATTTT.

This clone appeared a single time. The chain links TRBV11-2 to TRBJ2-7, with 8 bases aligning to TRBD2. CDR3 size: 13 residues. The ends lost 5 bases at V and 5 bases at J; junction bases unmatched: 5. CDR1 and CDR2 (germline): SGHAT, FQNNGV. The CDR3 nucleotides read TGTGCCAGCAGCCCGGGACTAGTCAACGAGCAGTACTTC. It is translated as CASSPGLVNEQYF.

The rearrangement joins TRBV10-3 to TRBJ2-1, with TRBD1 identical over 8 bases. Per the germline V gene, CDR1 is ENHRY and CDR2 is SYGVKD. CDR3 size: 14 residues. The V and J ends lost 2 bases and 8 bases, in that order; junction bases with no gene match: 5. CDR3 sequence (DNA): TGTGCCATCAGTGAGCGACAGGGGATCGATGAGCAGTTCTTC. Residues: CAISERQGIDEQFF.

The V call is TRBV6-2 or TRBV6-3, the J call TRBJ2-3; possible D gene TRBD2, 6 bases. V was shortened by 6 bases and J by 1 base, with 11 bases between the two germline ends. Germline values: CDR1 MNHEY, CDR2 SVGEGT. This CDR3 is 14 amino acids long. CDR3 amino acids: CASSTGLRTDTQYF. CDR3 coding DNA: TGTGCCAGCAGCACGGGACTCCGCACAGATACGCAGTATTTT.

This chain uses TRBV7-2 with TRBJ2-1, with TRBD2 matching over 7 bases. This CDR3 contains 16 residues. Germline V lookup: CDR1 SGHTA, CDR2 FQGNSA. V lost 0 bases, J lost 3 bases, and 5 bases stayed unmatched. In DNA form, the CDR3 reads TGTGCCAGCAGCTTAGCGCTAGCGGTGATCTACAATGAGCAGTTCTTC. Its protein is CASSLALAVIYNEQFF.

This rearrangement joins TRBV24-1 to TRBJ1-2; D gene unclear. This CDR3 has 13 residues. The germline V gene has CDR1 KGHDR and CDR2 SFDVKD. Trimming stripped 4 bases from V and 8 bases from J, with 13 bases between. The CDR3 reads CATSDGRTGGYTF. DNA of the CDR3: TGTGCCACCAGTGACGGAAGGACTGGGGGCTACACCTTC.

The V gene is TRBV5-1, the J gene TRBJ2-1, with 9 nucleotides matching TRBD2. Germline V gives CDR1 SGHRS, CDR2 YFSETQ. The CDR3 has 13 amino acids. With 5 bases clipped from V and 10 bases from J, the junction kept 7 bases outside the gene matches. CDR3 sequence (DNA): TGCGCCAGCAGTTCCTTAGCGGGGGACGAGCAGTTCTTC. It specifies CASSSLAGDEQFF.

This clone has at least ten counts. V gene TRBV12-3 or TRBV12-4 combines with J gene TRBJ1-2; 8 bases map to TRBD1. The V gene end was trimmed by 7 bases and the J gene end by 12 bases; junction bases not matched to a gene: 13. The CDR3 is 13 residues long. Written as DNA, the CDR3 is TGTGCCAGCAACCCAACTGGACAGGGTATCCACACCTTC. Its protein is CASNPTGQGIHTF.

The J gene is TRBJ2-7, the V gene TRBV5-6, with TRBD2 matching over 9 bases. The V gene's germline CDR1 is SGHDT and CDR2 YYEEEE. CDR3 size: 12 residues. V was clipped by 8 bases and J by 6 bases; unmatched bases: 6. CDR3 sequence (DNA): TGTGCCAGTAGGACTAGCGAGGCCGAGCAGTACTTC. The encoded protein is CASRTSEAEQYF.

The chain recombines TRBV28 with TRBJ2-1, with TRBD2 identical over 8 bases. Trimming took 6 bases from V and 10 from J; bases not matched to a gene: 11. The length of the CDR3 is 14 residues. Looked up from germline, CDR1 is MDHEN and CDR2 is SYDVKM. The CDR3 spells CASRGAGGVWEQFF. The DNA of the CDR3 is TGTGCCAGCAGAGGGGCGGGAGGTGTTTGGGAGCAGTTCTTC.

This CDR3 reads CASRRAGGSNTEAFF. In DNA form, the CDR3 reads TGTGCCAGCAGAAGGGCAGGGGGCTCGAACACTGAAGCTTTCTTT. The genes are TRBV25-1 and TRBJ1-1; TRBD1 matches 8 bases. The CDR3 totals 15 residues. J was trimmed by 1 base and V by 6 bases; bases with no gene match: 7. Germline assignment: CDR1 MGHDK and CDR2 SYGVNS.

V gene TRBV6-2 or TRBV6-3 combines with J gene TRBJ1-2; 7 bases are a match to TRBD1. Trimming removed 6 bases from V and 4 bases from J; junction bases left unmatched: 8. Germline CDR1 and CDR2: MNHEY and SVGEGT. This CDR3 has 14 amino acids. This CDR3 is CASSPADRVYGYTF. CDR3 nucleotide sequence: TGTGCCAGCAGCCCCGCCGACAGGGTCTATGGCTACACCTTC.

This clone appeared many times. V is TRBV19 and J is TRBJ1-1; TRBD1 matches 7 bases. From germline, CDR1 is LNHDA and CDR2 SQIVND (reference sequence). The V and J ends lost 3 bases and 3 bases, in that order; junction bases with no gene match: 4. There are 14 residues in the CDR3. The CDR3 DNA is TGTGCCAGTAGTATCTCGACAGGGTACACTGAAGCTTTCTTT. Translating gives CASSISTGYTEAFF.

V gene TRBV15 combines with J gene TRBJ1-3; perhaps TRBD1 as D (6 bases). The CDR3 loop spans 17 amino acids. Germline V gene sequence: CDR1 LNHNV, CDR2 YYDKDF (reference sequence). The V gene lost 0 bases and the J gene lost 0 bases, with 12 bases spanning the gap. For the CDR3, the DNA is TGTGCCACCAGCAGAGATCCTGGGGGCAGCTCTGGAAACACCATATATTTT. Translation gives CATSRDPGGSSGNTIYF.

The chain recombines TRBV2 with TRBJ1-2; D gene unclear. The length of the CDR3 is 14 residues. V was clipped by 3 bases and J by 0 bases, with 8 bases between them. Germline CDR1 is SNHLY and CDR2 is FYNNEI. CDR3 coding DNA: TGTGCCAGCAGTGAGTACGGAGCTAACTATGGCTACACCTTC. It specifies CASSEYGANYGYTF.

V gene TRBV28 combines with J gene TRBJ2-7, with 9 bases identical to TRBD1. The V gene's germline CDR1 is MDHEN and CDR2 SYDVKM. Losses at the gene ends were 6 bases for V and 5 bases for J; bases not matched to a gene: 8. The CDR3 loop spans 14 amino acids. DNA of the CDR3: TGTGCCAGCAGCTCCGGGACAGGGCTACACGAGCAGTACTTC. This translates into CASSSGTGLHEQYF.